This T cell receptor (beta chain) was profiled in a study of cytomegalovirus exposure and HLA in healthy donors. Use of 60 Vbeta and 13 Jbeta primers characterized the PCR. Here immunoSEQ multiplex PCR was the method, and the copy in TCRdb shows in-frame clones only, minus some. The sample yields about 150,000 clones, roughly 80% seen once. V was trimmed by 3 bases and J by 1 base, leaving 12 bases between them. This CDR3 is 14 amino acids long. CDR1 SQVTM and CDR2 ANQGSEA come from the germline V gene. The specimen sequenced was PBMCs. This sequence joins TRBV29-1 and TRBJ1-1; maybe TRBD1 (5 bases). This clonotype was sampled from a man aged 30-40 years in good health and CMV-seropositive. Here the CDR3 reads CSVEPHRKNTEAFF. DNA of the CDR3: TGCAGCGTTGAGCCCCACAGGAAGAACACTGAAGCTTTCTTT.